These 5 T cell receptor beta chains were all obtained from the same sample, sequenced in a study of CD8+CD57+ T cells in acquired aplastic anemia. Using genomic DNA as the template, TCR beta VDJ and CDR3 profiling was carried out. TCRdb reprocessed the reads with MiXCR, giving one entry per CDR3 protein. Of around 140,000 distinct CDR3 sequences listed, 40% to 45% are singletons. The specimen was sorted CD4+, CD8+, or CD8+CD57+ T cells (not recorded which) from PBMCs. Receptor source: a human donor in good health, serving as a control.

The J gene is TRBJ2-5, the V gene TRBV12-5; D unresolved. There are 14 residues in the CDR3. V was pared by 5 bases and J by 0 bases, with 10 bases between. Germline CDR1 is LGHNT and CDR2 is FRNRAP. The CDR3 sequence: CASGTAAYQETQYF. The CDR3 DNA sequence: TGTGCTAGTGGTACTGCAGCGTACCAAGAGACCCAGTACTTC. Using reference TRBV12-5 and TRBJ2-5 for the parts outside the CDR3, the full variable domain is DARVTQTPRHKVTEMGQEVTMRCQPILGHNTVFWYRQTMMQGLELLAYFRNRAPLDDSGMPKDRFSAEMPDATLATLKIQPSEPRDSAVYFCASGTAAYQETQYFGPGTRLLVL.

Worth noting for this clonotype: Sequence at one end of the junction differs from germline and may be a read error. The chain is built from TRBV18 and TRBJ2-3, with D perhaps assigned TRBD1 or TRBD2 (5 bases each). The CDR3 is 12 residues long. Germline CDR1 KGHSH, CDR2 LQKENI. CDR3 in DNA: TGTGCCAGCTCGGGACGAACCGATACGCAGTGTTTT. This encodes CASSGRTDTQCF.

This clonotype was observed at least ten times. CDR3 amino acids: CASSFGSNYGYTF. DNA for the CDR3: TGTGCCAGCAGCTTTGGCAGTAACTATGGCTACACCTTC. V gene TRBV13 combines with J gene TRBJ1-2; D ambiguous. The germline V and J ends were trimmed by 3 bases and 1 base, with 6 bases remaining between them. CDR1 PRHDT and CDR2 FYEKMQ come from the germline V gene (reference sequence). The CDR3 runs 13 residues. The full variable domain, completed using reference TRBV13 and TRBJ1-2, is AAGVIQSPRHLIKEKRETATLKCYPIPRHDTVYWYQQGPGQDPQFLISFYEKMQSDKGSIPDRFSAQQFSDYHSELNMSSLELGDSALYFCASSFGSNYGYTFGSGTRLTVV.

This sequence joins TRBV11-1 and TRBJ2-2; 8 positions agree with TRBD2. Unmatched junction bases numbered 13, after V lost 1 base and J lost 9 bases. CDR1 is SGHAT, CDR2 FQDESV, per germline (reference sequence). CDR3 size: 17 residues. The CDR3 is CASSLVSSGSLNRELFF. For the CDR3, the DNA is TGTGCCAGCAGCTTAGTTTCAAGCGGGAGTTTAAACCGGGAGCTGTTTTTT.

V is TRBV11-2 and J is TRBJ2-3; TRBD2 matches 15 bases. Germline V gene lookup returns CDR1 SGHAT and CDR2 FQNNGV. V was pared by 5 bases and J by 6 bases, with 9 bases of the junction left unmatched. The CDR3 runs 17 residues. CDR3 DNA sequence: TGTGCCAGCAGCCTACTACGGACTAGCGGGGGGGCCGATACGCAGTATTTT. Its translation is CASSLLRTSGGADTQYF.